Presented here are 24 T cell receptor beta chains from one specimen sequenced in a study of OX40 agonist ivuxolimab in advanced cancers. Assay: immunoSEQ multiplex PCR; the TCRdb copy retains only in-frame clones and omits some. The sample carries tens of thousands of clones, around four fifths recorded once. The sequenced sample was CD4+ or CD8+ T cells sorted from blood, obtained in a trial of the OX40 agonist ivuxolimab. The origin of the receptors is an adult with an advanced solid tumor such as melanoma, head and neck, liver or kidney cancer.

A note on this clone: At one of its ends the junction is not consistent with the germline gene, which may arise from a read error. The chain is built from TRBV2 and TRBJ2-7; D is unresolved. The germline CDR1 and CDR2 sequences are SNHLY and FYNNEI. The CDR3 sequence is 13 residues long. The CDR3 reads CASSDAASYEHHF. The CDR3 DNA reads TGTGCCAGCAGTGATGCGGCCTCCTACGAGCATCACTTC.

J is TRBJ2-1 and V is TRBV7-9; D may be TRBD2 (6 bases). The ends were cut back, 3 bases at V and 9 bases at J, with 15 bases in the middle. Looked up from germline, CDR1 is SEHNR and CDR2 is FQNEAQ (reference sequence). The CDR3 runs 14 residues. The CDR3 bases are TGTGCCAGCAGCTTTAATAGCGGCGGGGTTGAGCAGTTCTTC. Translation gives CASSFNSGGVEQFF.

The V call is TRBV7-9, the J call TRBJ2-5; 9 nucleotides align to TRBD1. There are 16 residues in the CDR3. V shed 6 bases, J shed 5 bases, and the junction held 13 bases outside the gene matches. Germline V gene data show CDR1 as SEHNR and CDR2 as FQNEAQ (reference sequence). Written as DNA, the CDR3 is TGTGCCAGCAGTTACTCCGGACAGGGGATCGGGGAGACCCAGTACTTC. It translates to CASSYSGQGIGETQYF.

This clone was recorded once. This chain links TRBV18 with TRBJ1-1; no clear D. Per germline, CDR1 KGHSH and CDR2 LQKENI. Between the trimmed V and J ends, which lost 3 bases and 1 base, there was a span of 9 bases. The CDR3 is 14 residues long. The DNA for the CDR3 is TGTGCCAGCTCACCCAGCAGCGGGAACACTGAAGCTTTCTTT. It encodes CASSPSSGNTEAFF.

The rearrangement joins TRBV2 to TRBJ1-2, with a tentative D call TRBD1 (5 bases). The CDR3 length is 13 residues. CDR1 and CDR2 from the germline V gene are SNHLY and FYNNEI. The CDR3: CASQRTAGYGYTF. CDR3 DNA sequence: TGTGCTTCTCAGAGGACGGCAGGGTATGGCTACACCTTC.

The rearrangement joins TRBV19 to TRBJ2-2, with D perhaps being TRBD1 or TRBD2 (5 bases each). Germline assignment: CDR1 LNHDA and CDR2 SQIVND (reference sequence). The length of the CDR3 is 16 residues. Deletions cut 4 bases from V and 4 bases from J, with 16 bases between. The CDR3 reads CASSKDLGPLTGELFF. The CDR3 DNA reads as TGTGCCAGTAGTAAAGATCTGGGACCGCTCACCGGGGAGCTGTTTTTT.

The rearrangement links TRBV2 to TRBJ1-6; no definite D call. V lost 4 bases and J lost 2, with 9 bases in between. This CDR3 is 15 amino acids long. The V gene's germline CDR1 is SNHLY and CDR2 FYNNEI. CDR3 DNA: TGTGCCAGCAGTGTGGGGTATCCCTATAATTCACCCCTCCACTTT. This sequence encodes CASSVGYPYNSPLHF.

This chain uses TRBV4-2 with TRBJ2-1; 14 bases agree with TRBD2. There are 20 residues in the CDR3. V lost 0 bases to trimming and J lost 9 bases; unmatched junction nucleotides: 16. Germline V gives CDR1 LGHNA, CDR2 YNFKEQ. As DNA, the CDR3 is TGTGCCAGCAGCCAAGATTTAGGGACTAGCGGGGGCCCCCTGCAGGTTGAGCAGTTCTTC. It specifies CASSQDLGTSGGPLQVEQFF.

The chain couples TRBV2 to TRBJ2-7; 8 nucleotides align to TRBD1. The germline V gene has CDR1 SNHLY and CDR2 FYNNEI. CDR3 length: 14 residues. J gave up 1 base and V 6 bases, and 5 bases lay outside the gene matches. CDR3 loop: CASRAQGASYEQYF. The CDR3 DNA follows: TGTGCCAGCAGGGCTCAGGGGGCGTCCTACGAGCAGTACTTC.

This clone was seen a handful of times. The J gene is TRBJ1-1, the V gene TRBV5-1; 7 bases fit TRBD1. V shed 3 bases and J 6 bases; nucleotides not matched to a gene: 14. Germline CDR1 and CDR2: SGHRS and YFSETQ. CDR3 length: 16 amino acids. CDR3 in DNA: TGCGCCAGCAGCTCCGAATTTAACAGGGGTGGGGCTGAAGCTTTCTTT. This gives the protein CASSSEFNRGGAEAFF.

The rearrangement links TRBV7-9 to TRBJ2-3; D unclear. The CDR3 spans 15 residues. The ends were cut back, 4 bases at V and 0 bases at J, with 11 bases in the middle. Germline assignment: CDR1 SEHNR and CDR2 FQNEAQ (reference sequence). For the CDR3, the DNA is TGTGCCAGCAGCTCAGTAGCAGGAAGCACAGATACGCAGTATTTT. Amino acid sequence: CASSSVAGSTDTQYF.

V and J are TRBV29-1 and TRBJ2-1; TRBD2 matches at 9 bases. The CDR3 sequence is 14 residues long. V lost 5 bases to trimming and J lost 5 bases; unmatched junction nucleotides: 7. Germline-derived CDR1 and CDR2 are SQVTM and ANQGSEA. CDR3: CSVKVAGVHNEQFF. Written as DNA, the CDR3 is TGCAGCGTTAAAGTAGCGGGGGTCCACAATGAGCAGTTCTTC.

The table lists this clone with a few counts. The CDR3 DNA sequence: TGCAGTGCTGCGAATCAAGAGACCCAGTACTTC. Protein: CSAANQETQYF. This sequence joins TRBV20-1 and TRBJ2-5; D remains ambiguous. The germline CDR1 and CDR2 sequences are DFQATT and SNEGSKA (reference sequence). V lost 5 bases and J 2 bases, leaving 6 bases between the germline ends. This CDR3 contains 11 residues.

V is TRBV5-1 and J is TRBJ2-2; 12 nucleotides agree with TRBD2. Trimming removed 4 bases from V and 5 bases from J; junction bases left unmatched: 15. CDR3 length: 19 amino acids. Per the germline V gene, CDR1 is SGHRS and CDR2 is YFSETQ. For the CDR3, the DNA is TGCGCCAGCAGCCGGCTCCCTAGCGGGGGGGCTGGAAAAACCGGGGAGCTGTTTTTT. The encoded protein is CASSRLPSGGAGKTGELFF.

The table lists this clone with a count of one. J is TRBJ2-7 and V is TRBV19; 7 bases fit TRBD1. V lost 5 bases to trimming and J lost 3 bases; unmatched junction nucleotides: 7. This CDR3 is built from 14 residues. Germline V CDR1 and CDR2: LNHDA, SQIVND (reference sequence). The CDR3, as DNA: TGTGCCAGTAGTTTTAGCCGGGACAGCTACGAGCAGTACTTC. Protein sequence: CASSFSRDSYEQYF.

The chain carries TRBV5-5 and TRBJ2-3, with 13 positions matching TRBD2. Germline trimming cut 2 bases from V and 4 bases from J; bases unmatched to any gene: 4. The CDR3 has 16 residues. Germline V gene data show CDR1 as SGHKS and CDR2 as YYEKEE (reference sequence). The CDR3: CASSLGLAGAADTQYF. The CDR3 coding sequence is TGTGCCAGCAGCTTAGGACTAGCGGGGGCGGCAGATACGCAGTATTTT.

V is TRBV11-1 and J is TRBJ2-7; no firm D call. The CDR3 is 13 residues long. The germline gives CDR1 SGHAT, CDR2 FQDESV (reference sequence). V was cut by 1 base and J by 4 bases, with 8 bases left in between. The CDR3, as DNA: TGTGCCAGCAGCTTAGACGTCAGATACGAGCAGTACTTC. The encoded protein is CASSLDVRYEQYF.

The V gene is TRBV19, the J gene TRBJ2-1, with TRBD1 matching 10 bases. The CDR3 has 17 amino acids. The V gene's germline CDR1 is LNHDA and CDR2 SQIVND (reference sequence). Germline trimming cut 3 bases from V and 7 bases from J; bases unmatched to any gene: 12. CDR3 sequence (DNA): TGTGCCAGTAGTATGGGGGGACAGGGGATGTTCCTGAATGAGCAGTTCTTC. It encodes CASSMGGQGMFLNEQFF. Combining the CDR3 with reference TRBV19 and TRBJ2-1 gives the whole variable domain DGGITQSPKYLFRKEGQNVTLSCEQNLNHDAMYWYRQDPGQGLRLIYYSQIVNDFQKGDIAEGYSVSREKKESFPLTVTSAQKNPTAFYLCASSMGGQGMFLNEQFFGPGTRLTVL.

Only a few counts were recorded for this clone. This chain connects TRBV6-5 to TRBJ1-1; 7 positions match TRBD1. Germline CDR1 MNHEY, CDR2 SVGAGI. J was trimmed by 12 bases and V by 6 bases; bases with no gene match: 7. This CDR3 is 11 amino acids long. The CDR3 sequence is CASRRDRLTFF. The CDR3 DNA reads TGTGCCAGCAGGCGGGACAGATTGACTTTCTTT.

J is TRBJ1-2 and V is TRBV19, with D possibly being TRBD1 (5 bases). This CDR3 spans 11 amino acids. In germline, CDR1 is LNHDA, CDR2 SQIVND (reference sequence). Trimming pared 11 bases from V and 3 bases from J, leaving 10 bases between. This CDR3 reads CASGADYGYTF. The CDR3 DNA reads as TGTGCCTCTGGGGCGGACTATGGCTACACCTTC. The whole variable domain, filled in from reference TRBV19 and TRBJ1-2, reads DGGITQSPKYLFRKEGQNVTLSCEQNLNHDAMYWYRQDPGQGLRLIYYSQIVNDFQKGDIAEGYSVSREKKESFPLTVTSAQKNPTAFYLCASGADYGYTFGSGTRLTVV.

The chain recombines TRBV6-1 with TRBJ2-3; D gene ambiguous. Germline CDR1 and CDR2: MNHNS and SASEGT. Trimming pared 7 bases from V and 0 bases from J, leaving 14 bases between. This CDR3 spans 15 amino acids. The CDR3 here is CASTARTSSTDTQYF. The DNA for the CDR3 is TGTGCCAGCACCGCAAGGACCTCTAGCACAGATACGCAGTATTTT.

The chain employs TRBV4-2 and TRBJ1-6; D call uncertain. The V and J ends lost 4 bases and 9 bases respectively, with 16 bases between them. CDR1 and CDR2 (germline): LGHNA, YNFKEQ. CDR3 length: 15 amino acids. The CDR3 loop is CASSRDPGGGSPLHF. Written as DNA, the CDR3 is TGTGCCAGCAGCCGCGACCCCGGAGGTGGTTCACCCCTCCACTTT.

The J gene is TRBJ2-6, the V gene TRBV5-1; D is perhaps TRBD1 (5 bases). This CDR3 is built from 15 residues. V was pared by 1 base and J by 5 bases, with 10 bases between. CDR1 is SGHRS, CDR2 YFSETQ, per germline. Here the CDR3 reads CASSLSGSWANVLTF. The DNA for the CDR3 is TGCGCCAGCAGCTTGTCAGGGTCCTGGGCCAACGTCCTGACTTTC. Complete variable domain (other parts from reference TRBV5-1 and TRBJ2-6): KAGVTQTPRYLIKTRGQQVTLSCSPISGHRSVSWYQQTPGQGLQFLFEYFSETQRNKGNFPGRFSGRQFSNSRSEMNVSTLELGDSALYLCASSLSGSWANVLTFGAGSRLTVL.

This sequence joins TRBV29-1 and TRBJ2-5; D is undetermined. CDR3 length equals 10 residues. CDR1 is SQVTM, CDR2 ANQGSEA, per germline. V lost 7 bases and J lost 1, with 4 bases in between. Here the CDR3 reads CSASQETQYF. The DNA of the CDR3 is TGCAGCGCCAGCCAAGAGACCCAGTACTTC.